A single sample gave rise to the 19 T cell receptor beta chains below, sequenced in a study of blood T cell repertoires in COVID-19. Generated by immunoSEQ multiplex PCR, the TCRdb table keeps only in-frame clones and is missing some. The sample shows roughly 250,000 clones, 85% to 90% of them seen only once. Specimen: PBMCs or T cells enriched from blood (not recorded which). The receptors stem from a woman under 30 who had recovered from COVID-19.

The chain carries TRBV5-6 and TRBJ1-6; 8 nucleotides align to TRBD1. The CDR3 contains 15 residues. Trimming took 2 bases from V and 7 from J; bases not matched to a gene: 5. Germline loops: CDR1 SGHDT, CDR2 YYEEEE. The CDR3 DNA reads TGTGCCAGCAGCTTAGGACAGGGAGGGAATTCACCCCTCCACTTT. Translated, it gives CASSLGQGGNSPLHF.

The chain uses TRBV7-2 and TRBJ2-2; 9 bases agree with TRBD1. V lost 4 bases to trimming and J lost 3 bases; unmatched junction nucleotides: 3. The CDR3 is 15 amino acids. Germline V lookup: CDR1 SGHTA, CDR2 FQGNSA. The CDR3 sequence is CASSYGTGYTGELFF. Written as DNA, the CDR3 is TGTGCCAGCAGCTACGGGACAGGGTACACCGGGGAGCTGTTTTTT.

V and J are TRBV28 and TRBJ1-1, with D possibly being TRBD1 (5 bases). V lost 10 bases and J 2 bases, leaving 8 bases between the germline ends. CDR3 size: 11 residues. The germline V gene has CDR1 MDHEN and CDR2 SYDVKM. In DNA form, the CDR3 reads TGTGCCACCGACAGTAACACTGAAGCTTTCTTT. Translation gives CATDSNTEAFF. The variable domain in full, completed from reference TRBV28 and TRBJ1-1, reads DVKVTQSSRYLVKRTGEKVFLECVQDMDHENMFWYRQDPGLGLRLIYFSYDVKMKEKGDIPEGYSVSREKKERFSLILESASTNQTSMYLCATDSNTEAFFGQGTRLTVV.

The chain links TRBV19 to TRBJ2-7, with 8 bases lining up with TRBD1. The trim removed 1 base at V and 4 bases at J, leaving 6 bases unmatched. This CDR3 has 15 amino acids. Germline-derived CDR1 and CDR2 are LNHDA and SQIVND (reference sequence). This CDR3 is CASSIVQGARYEQYF. Written as DNA, the CDR3 is TGTGCCAGTAGTATAGTCCAGGGGGCGCGATACGAGCAGTACTTC.

This sequence joins TRBV6-4 and TRBJ1-2; D ambiguous. There are 14 residues in the CDR3. The germline gives CDR1 MRHNA, CDR2 SNTAGT. V was cut by 4 bases and J by 4 bases, with 13 bases left in between. DNA of the CDR3: TGTGCCAGCAGTGTCGAAGCCCTTGGCTATGGCTACACCTTC. It translates to CASSVEALGYGYTF.

This chain uses TRBV30 with TRBJ1-2, with D possibly TRBD1 on 5 matching bases. Trimming removed 5 bases from V and 1 base from J, with 8 bases in between. The germline V gene has CDR1 GTSNPN and CDR2 SVGIG (reference sequence). This CDR3 has 12 amino acids. The CDR3 is CAWQGLNYGYTF. In DNA form, the CDR3 reads TGTGCCTGGCAGGGCCTTAACTATGGCTACACCTTC.

The chain links TRBV28 to TRBJ2-7, with D perhaps TRBD1 (6 bases). V was trimmed by 8 bases and J by 5 bases, leaving 16 bases between them. In germline, CDR1 is MDHEN, CDR2 SYDVKM. This CDR3 contains 13 residues. This CDR3 is CASGWTAGDEQYF. Written as DNA, the CDR3 is TGTGCCAGCGGATGGACAGCCGGGGACGAGCAGTACTTC.

This sequence joins TRBV27 and TRBJ1-2; TRBD1 agrees at 7 bases. After removal of 5 bases from V and 5 bases from J, the junction contained 11 bases not matched to a gene. The germline V gene encodes CDR1 MNHEY and CDR2 SMNVEV (reference sequence). The CDR3 has 15 residues. The CDR3 here is CASSLRQGPAYGYTF. CDR3 bases: TGTGCCAGCAGTCTAAGACAGGGCCCGGCTTATGGCTACACCTTC.

The gene calls are TRBV5-1 and TRBJ2-2; 8 bases are a match to TRBD2. The V gene's germline CDR1 is SGHRS and CDR2 YFSETQ. The CDR3 has 18 residues. V was pared by 0 bases and J by 6 bases, with 13 bases of the junction left unmatched. The CDR3 loop reads CASSLASPGGEGPGELFF. CDR3 in DNA: TGCGCCAGCAGCTTGGCTTCACCGGGAGGGGAAGGTCCCGGGGAGCTGTTTTTT.

V is TRBV29-1 and J is TRBJ2-7; D is undetermined. The ends were cut back, 4 bases at V and 1 base at J, with 8 bases in the middle. The CDR3 is 12 amino acids. Germline V gives CDR1 SQVTM, CDR2 ANQGSEA. The CDR3 is CSVVDTSYEQYF. The CDR3 DNA sequence: TGCAGCGTTGTAGATACATCCTACGAGCAGTACTTC.

This sequence joins TRBV7-3 and TRBJ2-3, with 12 nucleotides matching TRBD2. The V gene's germline CDR1 is SGHTA and CDR2 FQGTGA. This CDR3 has 15 amino acids. V lost 4 bases, J lost 3 bases, and 2 bases stayed unmatched. CDR3 bases: TGTGCCAGCAGCTCTCTAGCGGGGGGGACAGATACGCAGTATTTT. Amino acids: CASSSLAGGTDTQYF.

This clone was seen only once. Different DNA sequences within this sample yield the same CDR3. This rearrangement joins TRBV7-9 to TRBJ1-1; TRBD1 agrees at 7 bases. Trimming took 3 bases from V and 0 from J; bases not matched to a gene: 1. CDR1 SEHNR and CDR2 FQNEAQ come from the germline V gene (reference sequence). The CDR3 totals 14 residues. CDR3 in amino acids: CASSLGQLNTEAFF. The CDR3 bases are TGTGCCAGCAGCTTGGGACAGTTGAACACTGAAGCTTTCTTT.

Here the CDR3 reads CASSRDSLYEQYF. The CDR3 DNA reads TGTGCCAGCAGTCGGGACAGCCTCTACGAGCAGTACTTC. The V and J genes are TRBV2 and TRBJ2-7, with 7 bases identical to TRBD1. Trimming took 5 bases from V and 3 from J; bases not matched to a gene: 4. The CDR3 is 13 residues long. CDR1 is SNHLY and CDR2 is FYNNEI in the germline V gene.

This chain connects TRBV28 to TRBJ1-1; no clear D gene. The CDR3 is made up of 13 amino acids. Germline V gene lookup returns CDR1 MDHEN and CDR2 SYDVKM. V lost 2 bases and J lost 4, with 8 bases in between. CDR3 in DNA: TGTGCCAGCAGTTTAAGAGGTGGCACTGAAGCTTTCTTT. Translation: CASSLRGGTEAFF.

This clone appeared once. The chain uses TRBV14 and TRBJ1-1; D might be TRBD1 (6 bases). The CDR3 runs 17 residues. The germline gives CDR1 SGHDN, CDR2 FVKESK. Trimming took off 5 bases at V and 0 bases at J, with 19 bases between the two ends. CDR3 loop: CASSVYAGVEMNTEAFF. The CDR3 DNA is TGTGCCAGCAGCGTTTATGCAGGGGTGGAGATGAACACTGAAGCTTTCTTT. Full variable domain (rest looked up from reference TRBV14 and TRBJ1-1): EAGVTQFPSHSVIEKGQTVTLRCDPISGHDNLYWYRRVMGKEIKFLLHFVKESKQDESGMPNNRFLAERTGGTYSTLKVQPAELEDSGVYFCASSVYAGVEMNTEAFFGQGTRLTVV.

This clone was seen once. The chain employs TRBV19 and TRBJ1-4, with no clear D. V was pared by 3 bases and J by 5 bases, with 7 bases between. The CDR3 contains 13 residues. Per the germline V gene, CDR1 is LNHDA and CDR2 is SQIVND (reference sequence). The CDR3 DNA follows: TGTGCCAGTAGTATTAGCGGGAATGAAAAACTGTTTTTT. Translating gives CASSISGNEKLFF.

This chain links TRBV6-5 with TRBJ1-1; D call uncertain. Germline V lookup: CDR1 MNHEY, CDR2 SVGAGI. The CDR3 extends over 15 amino acids. V was clipped by 6 bases and J by 1 base, with 15 bases between them. The CDR3 DNA sequence: TGTGCCAGCAGCCTCACCGTGAGTCAGAACACTGAAGCTTTCTTT. Translated, it gives CASSLTVSQNTEAFF.

The chain couples TRBV5-6 to TRBJ1-1; no clear D gene. Trimming removed 4 bases from V and 1 base from J, with 17 bases in between. In germline, CDR1 is SGHDT, CDR2 YYEEEE. This CDR3 comprises 16 residues. The CDR3 DNA is TGTGCCAGCAGCCCGCCGGGAGACGTGGGGAACACTGAAGCTTTCTTT. Encoded protein: CASSPPGDVGNTEAFF. Full variable domain (rest looked up from reference TRBV5-6 and TRBJ1-1): DAGVTQSPTHLIKTRGQQVTLRCSPKSGHDTVSWYQQALGQGPQFIFQYYEEEERQRGNFPDRFSGHQFPNYSSELNVNALLLGDSALYLCASSPPGDVGNTEAFFGQGTRLTVV.

The chain carries TRBV10-3 and TRBJ1-2, with TRBD1 identical over 7 bases. Trimming cost V 5 bases and J 2 bases; bases outside gene matches: 8. This CDR3 comprises 15 residues. Germline CDR1 is ENHRY and CDR2 is SYGVKD. This CDR3 reads CAISHPGQTNYGYTF. The CDR3 nucleotides read TGTGCCATCAGTCACCCGGGACAGACAAACTATGGCTACACCTTC.